These 26 T cell receptor beta chains were sequenced from one sample in a study of radiation and T cells in renal cell carcinoma. The data were produced by immunoSEQ multiplex PCR, yet TCRdb's version contains in-frame clones alone and is incomplete. The sample includes about 120,000 clones, approximately 78% of them seen just once. Time point of the sample: blood 2 weeks post-SBRT. Treatment given: 15 Gy SBRT to primary tumor, nephrectomy 4 weeks later. The source material was blood, sampled from a patient whose treatment included radiotherapy and nephrectomy. The receptors were sampled from an older woman with renal cell carcinoma.

This chain links TRBV6-5 with TRBJ1-3, with 8 bases lining up with TRBD1. This CDR3 region has 13 residues. Germline values: CDR1 MNHEY, CDR2 SVGAGI. V lost 6 bases to trimming and J lost 8 bases; unmatched junction nucleotides: 6. CDR3 sequence (DNA): TGTGCCAGCAGATCGACAGGGGCGGACACCATATATTTT. This translates into CASRSTGADTIYF.

Concerning this clone itself: One junction end disagrees with the germline gene, perhaps due to a read error. This chain uses TRBV11-2 with TRBJ2-3; no firm D call. Germline V gene data show CDR1 as SGHAT and CDR2 as FQNNGV. The CDR3 contains 14 residues. The DNA of the CDR3 is TGCGCCAGCAGCCAAGGCACCTTCACAGATACGCAGTATTTT. It yields the protein CASSQGTFTDTQYF.

The chain links TRBV7-2 to TRBJ1-2; the match to TRBD1 covers 7 bases. Germline V lookup: CDR1 SGHTA, CDR2 FQGNSA. J lost 7 bases, V lost 1 base, and 6 bases had no gene match. The CDR3 runs 14 residues. CDR3 nucleotides: TGTGCCAGCAGCTTAGACGGGACAGTTCTTGGCTACACCTTC. Residues: CASSLDGTVLGYTF.

This clone was counted many times. CDR3 region: CASSPVSLGGAYEQYF. For the CDR3, the DNA is TGTGCCAGCAGCCCAGTGTCCTTAGGAGGGGCCTACGAGCAGTACTTC. This chain uses TRBV7-2 with TRBJ2-7; D may be TRBD2 (6 bases). Germline V gene lookup returns CDR1 SGHTA and CDR2 FQGNSA. V lost 5 bases and J 2 bases, leaving 19 bases between the germline ends. There are 16 residues in the CDR3. The full variable domain, its missing parts supplied by reference TRBV7-2 and TRBJ2-7, is GAGVSQSPSNKVTEKGKDVELRCDPISGHTALYWYRQSLGQGLEFLIYFQGNSAPDKSGLPSDRFSAERTGGSVSTLTIQRTQQEDSAVYLCASSPVSLGGAYEQYFGPGTRLTVT.

V is TRBV5-1 and J is TRBJ2-1; no definite D call. The germline gives CDR1 SGHRS, CDR2 YFSETQ. CDR3 length: 14 amino acids. V shed 2 bases and J shed 7 bases, with 13 bases lying between them. The CDR3 loop reads CASSFQYGVNEQFF. CDR3 nucleotides: TGCGCCAGCAGCTTCCAGTATGGAGTGAATGAGCAGTTCTTC.

This chain joins TRBV20-1 and TRBJ1-4, with no clear D. CDR3 size: 11 residues. Germline V lookup: CDR1 DFQATT, CDR2 SNEGSKA (reference sequence). The V end was cut by 2 bases, the J end by 6 bases, with 4 bases between. CDR3 region: CSARMHEKLFF. The CDR3 DNA reads TGCAGTGCTAGAATGCATGAAAAACTGTTTTTT.

V usage is TRBV7-2 and J usage is TRBJ1-2; D gene uncertain. This CDR3 has 13 amino acids. With 0 bases removed from V and 8 bases from J, the gap between germline ends came to 10 bases. Germline V CDR1 and CDR2: SGHTA, FQGNSA. The CDR3 nucleotides are TGTGCCAGCAGCTTAGCAGGGCAAAGCGGCTACACCTTC. This sequence encodes CASSLAGQSGYTF.

The chain has TRBV19 and TRBJ1-4, with D tentatively TRBD1 (6 bases). V lost 6 bases, J lost 8 bases, and 13 bases lay in between. The CDR3 consists of 13 residues. The germline V gene has CDR1 LNHDA and CDR2 SQIVND (reference sequence). CDR3 sequence (DNA): TGTGCCAGTAGAGGGGGACCAGGCGAAAAACTGTTTTTT. This gives the protein CASRGGPGEKLFF.

J is TRBJ2-2 and V is TRBV15, with 9 bases identical to TRBD1. The CDR3 runs to 15 residues. Germline trimming cut 4 bases from V and 3 bases from J; bases unmatched to any gene: 3. Per the germline V gene, CDR1 is LNHNV and CDR2 is YYDKDF (reference sequence). CDR3 nucleotide sequence: TGTGCCACCAGCAAGGGACAGGGTGACACCGGGGAGCTGTTTTTT. Its translation: CATSKGQGDTGELFF.

The chain employs TRBV27 and TRBJ1-5; tentative D call: TRBD1 (6 bases). CDR3 length: 15 amino acids. Germline CDR1 MNHEY, CDR2 SMNVEV (reference sequence). V dropped 7 bases and J dropped 0 bases, with 13 bases sitting between them. CDR3 nucleotides: TGTGCCAGCAAGTCCGGGACAAATAGCAATCAGCCCCAGCATTTT. Translating gives CASKSGTNSNQPQHF.

The gene calls are TRBV28 and TRBJ1-2; a weak D match, TRBD1 (5 bases). CDR1 MDHEN and CDR2 SYDVKM come from the germline V gene. The CDR3 loop spans 14 amino acids. V dropped 3 bases and J dropped 0 bases, with 8 bases sitting between them. The CDR3 sequence: CASSLPGANYGYTF. DNA of the CDR3: TGTGCCAGCAGTTTGCCGGGGGCTAACTATGGCTACACCTTC.

This chain connects TRBV7-9 to TRBJ2-7, with D perhaps matching TRBD1 (6 bases). Trimming left V 3 bases short and J 0 bases short, with 9 bases between. Germline V gene data show CDR1 as SEHNR and CDR2 as FQNEAQ (reference sequence). The CDR3 consists of 14 residues. The CDR3 region is CASSFRDNSYEQYF. For the CDR3, the DNA is TGTGCCAGCAGCTTCCGGGACAACTCCTACGAGCAGTACTTC. Supplemented by reference TRBV7-9 and TRBJ2-7, the full variable domain reads DTGVSQNPRHKITKRGQNVTFRCDPISEHNRLYWYRQTLGQGPEFLTYFQNEAQLEKSRLLSDRFSAERPKGSFSTLEIQRTEQGDSAMYLCASSFRDNSYEQYFGPGTRLTVT.

This clone has only a few counts. The CDR3 spells CASISGGMEETQYF. The DNA of the CDR3 is TGTGCCAGCATTTCGGGAGGGATGGAGGAGACCCAGTACTTC. The V gene is TRBV6-1, the J gene TRBJ2-5; TRBD2 aligns across 8 bases. The CDR3 extends over 14 amino acids. Germline CDR1 reads MNHNS; CDR2 reads SASEGT. Unmatched junction bases numbered 9, after V lost 7 bases and J lost 5 bases.

Relative to its sample, this clone is medium-sized. The chain combines TRBV4-3 with TRBJ2-7, with 13 bases that match TRBD2. The trim removed 1 base at V and 6 bases at J, leaving 6 bases unmatched. Germline V gives CDR1 LGHNA, CDR2 YSLEER. The CDR3 runs 16 residues. The CDR3 spells CASSQGLAGGLGEQYF. CDR3 DNA sequence: TGCGCCAGCAGCCAAGGACTAGCGGGAGGCTTGGGCGAGCAGTACTTC.

This clone showed up just once. V usage is TRBV10-3 and J usage is TRBJ2-7; 12 positions match TRBD2. The CDR3 extends over 14 amino acids. CDR1 and CDR2 from the germline V gene are ENHRY and SYGVKD. V was pared by 6 bases and J by 7 bases, with 7 bases of the junction left unmatched. CDR3 sequence: CAISQTSGSEEQYF. In DNA, the CDR3 is TGTGCCATCAGCCAGACTAGCGGGAGTGAGGAGCAGTACTTC.

This clone was seen a single time. The rearrangement links TRBV6-5 to TRBJ2-3; D uncertain. Per the germline V gene, CDR1 is MNHEY and CDR2 is SVGAGI. With 0 bases removed from V and 2 bases from J, the gap between germline ends came to 6 bases. The CDR3 loop spans 14 amino acids. CDR3 coding DNA: TGTGCCAGCAGTTACTCGGGCCTCACAGATACGCAGTATTTT. Translated, it gives CASSYSGLTDTQYF.

The chain has TRBV28 and TRBJ2-7; maybe TRBD1 (5 bases). Trimming stripped 1 base from V and 7 bases from J, with 11 bases between. Germline V CDR1 and CDR2: MDHEN, SYDVKM. The CDR3 loop spans 13 amino acids. The CDR3 protein is CASSLSGLREQYF. CDR3 nucleotides: TGTGCCAGCAGTTTATCAGGGCTTCGGGAGCAGTACTTC. Drawing the rest from reference TRBV28 and TRBJ2-7, the complete variable domain is DVKVTQSSRYLVKRTGEKVFLECVQDMDHENMFWYRQDPGLGLRLIYFSYDVKMKEKGDIPEGYSVSREKKERFSLILESASTNQTSMYLCASSLSGLREQYFGPGTRLTVT.

V and J are TRBV5-1 and TRBJ2-1, with D hard to call. The germline V gene encodes CDR1 SGHRS and CDR2 YFSETQ. The V end lost 0 bases, the J end lost 4 bases, and 8 bases lay between the germline ends. The length of the CDR3 is 14 residues. In DNA form, the CDR3 reads TGCGCCAGCAGCTTGGGCGGCGAATACAATGAGCAGTTCTTC. It is translated as CASSLGGEYNEQFF.

The chain links TRBV9 to TRBJ2-2, with D perhaps TRBD1 (6 bases). Germline CDR1 and CDR2: SGDLS and YYNGEE. The CDR3 is 17 amino acids. V was shortened by 3 bases and J by 3 bases, with 18 bases between the two germline ends. CDR3 nucleotides: TGTGCCAGCAGCGGTTCCAGGGGTCAACTACACACCGGGGAGCTGTTTTTT. Protein: CASSGSRGQLHTGELFF.

The chain uses TRBV7-2 and TRBJ1-5; no reliable D call. V lost 5 bases, J lost 8 bases, and 22 bases lay in between. CDR3 length: 16 amino acids. Germline V lookup: CDR1 SGHTA, CDR2 FQGNSA. CDR3 DNA: TGTGCCAGCAGCCCGACGGCCCGATTGGAAGGAGAGCCCCAGCATTTT. Its protein product is CASSPTARLEGEPQHF.

This chain joins TRBV29-1 and TRBJ1-3; TRBD1 is a possible D gene (5 bases). CDR1 is SQVTM, CDR2 ANQGSEA, per germline. Trimming pared 4 bases from V and 2 bases from J, leaving 9 bases between. This CDR3 is 13 amino acids long. In DNA, the CDR3 is TGCAGCGTTGGCCAGGGAGCTGGAAACACCATATATTTT. As protein: CSVGQGAGNTIYF.

The chain has TRBV9 and TRBJ1-5; TRBD1 aligns across 7 bases. The CDR3 has 14 amino acids. Trimming at V came to 2 bases and at J to 5 bases, leaving 4 bases not matched to a gene. The V gene's germline CDR1 is SGDLS and CDR2 YYNGEE. The CDR3 spells CASSVGGGDQPQHF. The CDR3 coding sequence is TGTGCCAGCAGCGTTGGAGGGGGCGATCAGCCCCAGCATTTT.

This clone was found many times. The chain is built from TRBV28 and TRBJ2-7; tentatively, D is TRBD2 (6 bases). The germline CDR1 and CDR2 sequences are MDHEN and SYDVKM. The ends were cut back, 1 base at V and 6 bases at J, with 16 bases in the middle. CDR3 length: 15 amino acids. CDR3 bases: TGTGCCAGCAGTTTATCCGCCGGGAGCGGCGCCGAGCAGTACTTC. This codes for CASSLSAGSGAEQYF. The variable domain in full, with the rest retrieved from reference TRBV28 and TRBJ2-7, is DVKVTQSSRYLVKRTGEKVFLECVQDMDHENMFWYRQDPGLGLRLIYFSYDVKMKEKGDIPEGYSVSREKKERFSLILESASTNQTSMYLCASSLSAGSGAEQYFGPGTRLTVT.

This clone has a single count. V and J are TRBV5-1 and TRBJ2-1; 15 positions match TRBD2. CDR1 is SGHRS, CDR2 YFSETQ, per germline. The CDR3 has 16 residues. With V trimmed by 4 bases and J by 9 bases, 8 bases remained unmatched. The CDR3 nucleotides read TGCGCCAGCAGCCTAGGACTAGCGGGAGGGCAGGGTGAGCAGTTCTTC. Protein: CASSLGLAGGQGEQFF.

The gene calls are TRBV29-1 and TRBJ1-2, with no clear D. Trimming removed 4 bases from V and 5 bases from J, with 17 bases in between. The germline V gene has CDR1 SQVTM and CDR2 ANQGSEA. The length of the CDR3 is 14 residues. The CDR3 loop reads CSVVGRLKEYGYTF. The CDR3, as DNA: TGCAGCGTTGTAGGCCGGCTAAAAGAGTATGGCTACACCTTC. Combining the CDR3 with reference TRBV29-1 and TRBJ1-2 gives the whole variable domain SAVISQKPSRDICQRGTSLTIQCQVDSQVTMMFWYRQQPGQSLTLIATANQGSEATYESGFVIDKFPISRPNLTFSTLTVSNMSPEDSSIYLCSVVGRLKEYGYTFGSGTRLTVV.

The rearrangement joins TRBV5-1 to TRBJ2-3, with TRBD2 identical over 7 bases. Germline values: CDR1 SGHRS, CDR2 YFSETQ. V was clipped by 6 bases and J by 0 bases; unmatched bases: 7. This CDR3 contains 15 residues. CDR3 in DNA: TGCGCCAGCATGTACGGGGGGACTAGCACAGATACGCAGTATTTT. It encodes CASMYGGTSTDTQYF.